Following are 24 T cell receptor beta chains from one sample sequenced in a study of breast tumors, draining lymph nodes, adjacent tissues. TCRdb recomputed calls from the multiplex PCR reads with MiXCR, one row per CDR3 protein. The sample lists about 220,000 distinct CDR3 sequences; under 40% were seen once. The lymph nodes were axillary draining lymph nodes from breast cancer patients. The sequenced sample was axillary lymph node tissue. The receptors were sampled from a female donor with breast cancer. Some clones in this sample may be carry-over from other donors' samples.

This sequence joins TRBV20-1 and TRBJ2-5, with TRBD2 as a possible D gene (5 bases). Germline V CDR1 and CDR2: DFQATT, SNEGSKA (reference sequence). V lost 3 bases, J lost 5 bases, and 13 bases lay in between. The CDR3 totals 13 residues. CDR3 loop: CSASGLGGETQYF. The CDR3 DNA sequence: TGCAGTGCTAGTGGTCTCGGCGGGGAGACCCAGTACTTC.

The rearrangement links TRBV4-2 to TRBJ1-4; TRBD1 might be the D (6 bases). This CDR3 spans 17 amino acids. CDR1 LGHNA and CDR2 YNFKEQ come from the germline V gene. Trimming pared 4 bases from V and 6 bases from J, leaving 21 bases between. CDR3 in amino acids: CASSPGGRGRGHEKLFF. As DNA, the CDR3 is TGTGCCAGCAGCCCCGGGGGGAGGGGCAGGGGACATGAAAAACTGTTTTTT.

Ten or more counts support this clonotype. The CDR3, as DNA: TGTGCCAGCAGCTTAGCAATTGTAGCGGGAGGGCCAGGCAATGAGCAGTTCTTC. Its translation: CASSLAIVAGGPGNEQFF. The chain recombines TRBV11-2 with TRBJ2-1, with 11 bases matching TRBD2. The germline CDR1 and CDR2 sequences are SGHAT and FQNNGV. The J segment lost 6 bases and the V segment lost 1 base, leaving 11 bases of the junction unmatched. This CDR3 has 18 amino acids.

This clonotype has a count of ten or more. The CDR3 DNA sequence: TGTGCCTGGAGTTCGGGTTGGTACGAGCAGTACTTC. Its translation: CAWSSGWYEQYF. The chain links TRBV30 to TRBJ2-7; D is undetermined. This CDR3 has 12 amino acids. Germline values: CDR1 GTSNPN, CDR2 SVGIG (reference sequence). Trimming stripped 2 bases from V and 4 bases from J, with 9 bases between.

The chain couples TRBV11-3 to TRBJ1-3; no firm D call. The V end was cut by 5 bases, the J end by 1 base, with 18 bases between. Germline CDR1 is SGHNT and CDR2 is YENEEA. The CDR3 covers 17 residues. The CDR3 is CASSPQRGSGSGNTIYF. In nucleotides, the CDR3 is TGTGCCAGCAGCCCCCAACGTGGGTCGGGATCTGGAAACACCATATATTTT. Supplemented by reference TRBV11-3 and TRBJ1-3, the full variable domain reads EAGVVQSPRYKIIEKKQPVAFWCNPISGHNTLYWYLQNLGQGPELLIRYENEEAVDDSQLPKDRFSAERLKGVDSTLKIQPAELGDSAVYLCASSPQRGSGSGNTIYFGEGSWLTVV.

In this sample, this clonotype turned up a few times. The chain recombines TRBV6-1 with TRBJ1-1; no reliable D call. The length of the CDR3 is 11 residues. From germline, CDR1 is MNHNS and CDR2 SASEGT. The germline V and J ends were trimmed by 10 bases and 0 bases, with 6 bases remaining between them. The DNA of the CDR3 is TGTGCCACCCGGATGAACACTGAAGCTTTCTTT. Amino acids: CATRMNTEAFF.

This clonotype was seen only once. The rearrangement uses TRBV24-1 and TRBJ2-6; TRBD2 matches at 12 bases. J gave up 2 bases and V 0 bases, and 16 bases lay outside the gene matches. The germline CDR1 and CDR2 sequences are KGHDR and SFDVKD. CDR3 length: 23 amino acids. The DNA of the CDR3 is TGTGCCACCAGTGATTTGCACACAGGGGTGGGTAGGACTAGCGGGACTGGGGCCAACGTCCTGACTTTC. Translated: CATSDLHTGVGRTSGTGANVLTF.

This clonotype has at least ten counts. The chain recombines TRBV29-1 with TRBJ1-2; TRBD1 aligns across 9 bases. V lost 7 bases to trimming and J lost 8 bases; unmatched junction nucleotides: 17. The CDR3 spans 15 residues. The germline CDR1 and CDR2 sequences are SQVTM and ANQGSEA. CDR3 loop: CSALHRQGGSGGYTF. The CDR3 DNA sequence: TGCAGCGCCCTACACCGACAGGGGGGATCGGGGGGCTACACCTTC.

V gene TRBV27 combines with J gene TRBJ1-5; D is ambiguous. CDR1 is MNHEY and CDR2 is SMNVEV in the germline V gene (reference sequence). The CDR3 has 13 amino acids. V dropped 8 bases and J dropped 7 bases, with 15 bases sitting between them. Here the CDR3 reads CASCQAGGQPQHF. The CDR3 DNA reads as TGTGCCAGCTGCCAAGCGGGAGGGCAGCCCCAGCATTTT.

This clonotype was found many times. V and J are TRBV6-5 and TRBJ2-5; D unclear. This CDR3 has 14 residues. V was cut by 0 bases and J by 5 bases, with 10 bases left in between. Germline values: CDR1 MNHEY, CDR2 SVGAGI. The CDR3 protein is CASSYSTQVETQYF. As DNA, the CDR3 is TGTGCCAGCAGTTACTCGACGCAGGTCGAGACCCAGTACTTC.

This chain joins TRBV9 and TRBJ1-1, with TRBD1 identical over 7 bases. The CDR3 covers 16 residues. With 0 bases clipped from V and 0 bases from J, the junction kept 5 bases outside the gene matches. Germline CDR1 reads SGDLS; CDR2 reads YYNGEE. This chain's CDR3 is CASSVAPTGVNTEAFF. Written as DNA, the CDR3 is TGTGCCAGCAGCGTAGCCCCTACAGGGGTGAACACTGAAGCTTTCTTT.

This clonotype was seen ten or more times. V gene TRBV9 combines with J gene TRBJ2-1; tentatively, D is TRBD2 (6 bases). V lost 1 base, J lost 3 bases, and 14 bases lay in between. From germline, CDR1 is SGDLS and CDR2 YYNGEE. The CDR3 contains 16 residues. CDR3: CASSVSSGVGYNEQFF. CDR3 nucleotide sequence: TGTGCCAGCAGCGTAAGTTCGGGAGTAGGCTACAATGAGCAGTTCTTC.

This clonotype was seen at least ten times. The CDR3 protein is CSAIRDNYEQYF. Here the CDR3 DNA reads TGCAGTGCTATCCGGGACAACTACGAGCAGTACTTC. V usage is TRBV20-1 and J usage is TRBJ2-7, with D possibly being TRBD1 (6 bases). Germline CDR1 and CDR2: DFQATT and SNEGSKA (reference sequence). The CDR3 runs 12 residues. V was trimmed by 4 bases and J by 3 bases, leaving 10 bases between them.

The chain joins TRBV7-2 to TRBJ2-3; 8 nucleotides align to TRBD2. V gave up 3 bases and J gave up 11 bases; unmatched junction bases: 13. CDR1 and CDR2 (germline): SGHTA, FQGNSA. The CDR3 loop spans 15 amino acids. The CDR3 loop is CASSFSGGVYNEQYF. For the CDR3, the DNA is TGTGCCAGCAGCTTCTCCGGGGGGGTCTACAATGAGCAGTATTTT.

J is TRBJ2-2 and V is TRBV5-1, with D possibly TRBD2 on 6 matching bases. Per germline, CDR1 SGHRS and CDR2 YFSETQ. The CDR3 is made up of 14 amino acids. Trimming pared 5 bases from V and 11 bases from J, leaving 19 bases between. CDR3 residues: CASRRGSGSYELFF. The CDR3 coding sequence is TGCGCCAGCAGGAGGGGAAGCGGGTCCTACGAGCTGTTTTTT.

The rearrangement joins TRBV19 to TRBJ2-5; 7 bases are a match to TRBD1. Germline V lookup: CDR1 LNHDA, CDR2 SQIVND (reference sequence). The J segment lost 4 bases and the V segment lost 3 bases, leaving 8 bases of the junction unmatched. The CDR3 covers 15 residues. CDR3 coding DNA: TGTGCCAGTAGTATTCTGGGACAGAGGAGAGAGACCCAGTACTTC. Protein: CASSILGQRRETQYF. The full variable domain, with the rest looked up from reference TRBV19 and TRBJ2-5, is DGGITQSPKYLFRKEGQNVTLSCEQNLNHDAMYWYRQDPGQGLRLIYYSQIVNDFQKGDIAEGYSVSREKKESFPLTVTSAQKNPTAFYLCASSILGQRRETQYFGPGTRLLVL.

Worth noting for this clonotype: This may stem from a read error, because a much larger clone lies one nucleotide away. The chain joins TRBV10-3 to TRBJ1-5; D call uncertain. CDR1 is ENHRY, CDR2 SYGVKD, per germline. CDR3 length: 14 residues. CDR3 residues: CASSEGRSNRPQHF. DNA for the CDR3: TGTGCCAGCAGTGAAGGCAGATCCAATCGGCCCCAGCATTTT.

There are many counts of this clonotype. This chain connects TRBV2 to TRBJ2-7, with 9 bases aligning to TRBD2. Germline CDR1 and CDR2: SNHLY and FYNNEI. Trimming took 5 bases from V and 4 from J; bases not matched to a gene: 6. This CDR3 is 14 amino acids long. The CDR3 protein is CASSTSSGGYEQYF. The DNA for the CDR3 is TGTGCCAGCAGTACCAGTAGCGGGGGTTACGAGCAGTACTTC.

This clonotype was observed a handful of times. The J gene is TRBJ2-7, the V gene TRBV28; 9 bases match TRBD1. Losses at the gene ends were 6 bases for V and 6 bases for J; bases not matched to a gene: 9. Germline CDR1 reads MDHEN; CDR2 reads SYDVKM. The CDR3 sequence is 14 residues long. The DNA for the CDR3 is TGTGCCAGCAGAACCGGGACAGGGCGTTTCGAGCAGTACTTC. Its protein product is CASRTGTGRFEQYF.

This clonotype appeared many times. The V and J genes are TRBV5-5 and TRBJ2-2; D perhaps matches TRBD2 (5 bases). Germline V lookup: CDR1 SGHKS, CDR2 YYEKEE (reference sequence). The CDR3 is 12 amino acids. V was clipped by 4 bases and J by 4 bases, with 5 bases between them. The CDR3 DNA reads as TGTGCCAGCAGCGCGGGCACCGGGGAGCTGTTTTTT. It translates to CASSAGTGELFF.

On this clonotype: With a much larger clone just one base away, this may be a read error. V usage is TRBV20-1 and J usage is TRBJ2-7; D is undetermined. This CDR3 spans 11 amino acids. CDR1 is DFQATT and CDR2 is SNEGSKA in the germline V gene (reference sequence). The CDR3 is CSAIPLVRASF. CDR3 DNA sequence: TGCAGTGCTATCCCTCTAGTAAGGGCGTCCTTC.

This chain links TRBV11-3 with TRBJ2-5, with 10 bases that match TRBD2. The germline V gene has CDR1 SGHNT and CDR2 YENEEA. CDR3 length: 16 residues. V shed 7 bases and J 6 bases; nucleotides not matched to a gene: 14. CDR3 bases: TGTGCCAGCAACTATCTAGCGGGAGCGCCGGGGAAGACCCAGTACTTC. Translation: CASNYLAGAPGKTQYF.

On this clonotype itself: Since a much larger clone is just one base distant, this may be a read error. The chain is built from TRBV9 and TRBJ1-4; tentatively, D is TRBD1 (5 bases). The CDR3 is 16 residues long. Looked up from germline, CDR1 is SGDLS and CDR2 is YYNGEE. The CDR3 DNA reads TGTGCCAGCAGCCCCCAACTTGGTGGGGGTGATGAAACACTGTTTTTT. It encodes CASSPQLGGGDETLFF.

This clonotype was picked up many times. The gene calls are TRBV20-1 and TRBJ2-6; D call uncertain. Trimming pared 5 bases from V and 0 bases from J, leaving 11 bases between. This CDR3 has 15 residues. Germline-derived CDR1 and CDR2 are DFQATT and SNEGSKA (reference sequence). CDR3 amino acids: CSAYITSSGANVLTF. In DNA form, the CDR3 reads TGCAGTGCTTACATCACCAGCTCTGGGGCCAACGTCCTGACTTTC.